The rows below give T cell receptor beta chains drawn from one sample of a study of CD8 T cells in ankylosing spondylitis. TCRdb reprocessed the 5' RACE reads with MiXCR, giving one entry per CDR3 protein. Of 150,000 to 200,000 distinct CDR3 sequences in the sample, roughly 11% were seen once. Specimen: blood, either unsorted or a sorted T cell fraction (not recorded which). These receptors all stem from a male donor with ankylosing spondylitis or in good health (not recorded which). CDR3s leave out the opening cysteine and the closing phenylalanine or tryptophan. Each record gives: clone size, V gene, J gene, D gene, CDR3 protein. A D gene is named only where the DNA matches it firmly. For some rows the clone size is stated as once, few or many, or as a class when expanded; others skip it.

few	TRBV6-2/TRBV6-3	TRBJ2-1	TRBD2	ASSDLGGISYNEQF
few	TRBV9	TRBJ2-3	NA	ASSVVGFTDTQY
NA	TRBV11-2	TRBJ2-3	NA	ASSLCGTDTQY
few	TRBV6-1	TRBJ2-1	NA	ASRPTGNNEQF
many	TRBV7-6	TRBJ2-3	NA	ASSLEPPRDTDTQY
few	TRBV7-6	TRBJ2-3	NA	ASSLGSGEDTQY
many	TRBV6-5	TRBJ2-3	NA	ASSYGASTDTQY
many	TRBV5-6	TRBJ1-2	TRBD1	ASRYTGDGYT
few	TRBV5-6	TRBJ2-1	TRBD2	ASSLAVELRTSGLFEQF
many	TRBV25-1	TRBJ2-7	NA	ASSDTLSYEQY
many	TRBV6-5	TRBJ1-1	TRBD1	ASSYGGQGEAF